Below, 9 T cell receptor beta chains from the same sample are listed, as sequenced in a study of control samples from healthy donors and cancer patients. Sequencing used immunoSEQ multiplex PCR; TCRdb keeps in-frame clones, though not all of them. The sample yields some 110,000 clones, 75% to 90% seen once. Specimen: PBMCs. The receptors derive from a woman between 45 and 65 years old with colorectal cancer.

The chain has TRBV11-2 and TRBJ2-7; D is uncertain. CDR1 SGHAT and CDR2 FQNNGV come from the germline V gene. Trimming stripped 5 bases from V and 4 bases from J, with 6 bases between. The CDR3 length is 11 residues. DNA of the CDR3: TGTGCCAGCAGCCTAACGTACGAGCAGTACTTC. This translates into CASSLTYEQYF.

The V call is TRBV10-1, the J call TRBJ1-3; D not certain. The CDR3 sequence is 13 residues long. Per the germline V gene, CDR1 is WNHNN and CDR2 is SYGVQD (reference sequence). Trimming cost V 8 bases and J 0 bases, with 8 bases left between them. For the CDR3, the DNA is TGCGCCAGCGCGTCTAACTCTGGAAACACCATATATTTT. This codes for CASASNSGNTIYF.

DNA of the CDR3: TGTGCCAGCGGCGAAACCGGGACAGGGTTTGAGGAAAAACTGTTTTTT. It encodes CASGETGTGFEEKLFF. The chain has TRBV28 and TRBJ1-4, with 9 positions matching TRBD1. The CDR3 contains 16 residues. V lost 8 bases to trimming and J lost 8 bases; unmatched junction nucleotides: 15. Germline V lookup: CDR1 MDHEN, CDR2 SYDVKM. Using reference TRBV28 and TRBJ1-4 for the parts outside the CDR3, the full variable domain is DVKVTQSSRYLVKRTGEKVFLECVQDMDHENMFWYRQDPGLGLRLIYFSYDVKMKEKGDIPEGYSVSREKKERFSLILESASTNQTSMYLCASGETGTGFEEKLFFGSGTQLSVL.

V gene TRBV6-5 combines with J gene TRBJ1-3; D is uncertain. CDR3 length: 15 amino acids. Germline CDR1 reads MNHEY; CDR2 reads SVGAGI. The V end was cut by 6 bases, the J end by 0 bases, with 12 bases between. As DNA, the CDR3 is TGTGCCAGCAGGCCACAGATTAGCTCTGGAAACACCATATATTTT. Protein sequence: CASRPQISSGNTIYF.

The rearrangement joins TRBV3-1 (or the pseudogene TRBV3-2) to TRBJ2-5, with D uncertain. V dropped 0 bases and J dropped 6 bases, with 5 bases sitting between them. Germline CDR1 reads LGHDT; CDR2 reads YNNKEL (reference sequence). This CDR3 has 12 amino acids. CDR3 sequence reads: CASSQDLKTQYF. CDR3 nucleotide sequence: TGTGCCAGCAGCCAAGATTTGAAGACCCAGTACTTC.

The chain employs TRBV7-9 and TRBJ2-2, with 11 bases fitting TRBD1. Germline trimming cut 2 bases from V and 7 bases from J; bases unmatched to any gene: 9. The CDR3 runs 17 residues. The germline V gene has CDR1 SEHNR and CDR2 FQNEAQ (reference sequence). CDR3 nucleotides: TGTGCCAGCAGCTTATCGGACAGGGGGCGCTGGGACGGGGAGCTGTTTTTT. The encoded protein is CASSLSDRGRWDGELFF.

By share of the sample, this clone is medium-sized. This sequence joins TRBV9 and TRBJ2-7; 7 bases are shared with TRBD1. Trimming at V came to 1 base and at J to 4 bases, leaving 5 bases not matched to a gene. The CDR3 length is 14 residues. Germline values: CDR1 SGDLS, CDR2 YYNGEE. The CDR3 nucleotides read TGTGCCAGCAGCGTATCCCGGGACAGATACGAGCAGTACTTC. Translated: CASSVSRDRYEQYF.

V usage is TRBV3-1 (or the pseudogene TRBV3-2) and J usage is TRBJ2-7; D is ambiguous. The CDR3 spans 13 residues. The V and J ends lost 1 base and 7 bases respectively, with 11 bases between them. Per the germline V gene, CDR1 is LGHDT and CDR2 is YNNKEL (reference sequence). The CDR3 DNA reads as TGTGCCAGCAGCCAAGCGGACCTATGGGAGCAGTACTTC. Amino acid sequence: CASSQADLWEQYF.

In this sample, this clone turned up once. This chain uses TRBV5-1 with TRBJ2-5; TRBD2 matches at 14 bases. The CDR3 runs 16 residues. Germline CDR1 SGHRS, CDR2 YFSETQ. The ends lost 4 bases at V and 5 bases at J; junction bases unmatched: 7. DNA of the CDR3: TGCGCCAGCAGCCCCGGACTAGCGGGGGGTGGGGAGACCCAGTACTTC. Translation: CASSPGLAGGGETQYF.